This T cell receptor beta chain is from a study of identical twins. TCRdb processed the 5' RACE reads anew with MiXCR; each CDR3 protein has one entry. The table has around 1.7 million distinct CDR3 sequences, around a third seen once. CDR1 is WSHSY and CDR2 is SAAADI in the germline V gene. There are 14 residues in the CDR3. V shed 7 bases and J shed 11 bases, with 23 bases lying between them. The sequenced material came from cord blood. The clonotype was recovered from a newborn girl in good health. This chain links TRBV10-2 with TRBJ2-5; a possible D gene is TRBD2 (6 bases). Here the CDR3 reads CASTLSGLKEGQYF. The CDR3, as DNA: TGCGCCAGCACTCTCTCGGGACTTAAAGAGGGGCAGTACTTC.